The rows below give T cell receptor beta chains drawn from one sample of a study of OX40 agonist ivuxolimab in advanced cancers. Clones were sequenced by immunoSEQ multiplex PCR, and TCRdb holds only the in-frame ones, with some missing. The sample has tens of thousands of clones; roughly 89% are singletons. The sequences come from CD4+ or CD8+ T cells sorted from blood, collected in a trial of the OX40 agonist ivuxolimab. These receptors were obtained from an adult with an advanced solid tumor such as melanoma, head and neck, liver or kidney cancer. Each CDR3 is given without its conserved first and last residue.

v_call cdr3_aa
TRBV6-6 ASRAGVGETQY
TRBV6-5 ASSYSSGLETQY
TRBV19 ASTPRGIDSRLNQPQH
TRBV6-1 ASSGGYEQY
TRBV21-1 ASSKVSGQPSHGTQY
TRBV4-1 ASSQVEARTQPQH
TRBV11-3 ASSGSSTDTQY
TRBV6-6 ASSSRGGGDTQY
TRBV7-9 ASSPGDGGNQPQH
TRBV5-1 ASSLTYRVVSPYEQY
TRBV7-9 ASSANTQNTEAF
TRBV30 AWSFSRVNEKLF
TRBV6-5 ASSQGDNSPLH
TRBV16 ASSPGQGKQPQH
TRBV5-4 ASSLGDWAETQY
TRBV30 AWRPERGGMRALNTEAF
TRBV6-5 ASRRTLGGGQPQH
TRBV6-6 ASTPSGQIYGYT